This T cell receptor beta chain was recorded in a study of T cells in Graves' hyperthyroidism and ophthalmopathy. Regions amplified from RNA transcripts were the TCR beta CDR3 regions. The study used the HTBI primer set for a first-round RT-PCR of the TCR CDR3. TCRdb analysed the multiplex PCR reads with MiXCR anew, one entry per CDR3 protein. The data contain hundreds of thousands of distinct CDR3 sequences, less than 25% of them seen just once; the ten biggest clones take up about 35%. V lost 6 bases and J lost 1; bases outside the gene matches: 7. CDR3 length equals 15 residues. Germline CDR1 is SGHVS and CDR2 is FQNEAQ. This clonotype was recorded at least ten times.

The receptor comes from a man aged 25 to 40 with Graves' ophthalmopathy. The chain couples TRBV7-8 to TRBJ2-7, with 9 bases aligning to TRBD1. Specimen: blood. CDR3 sequence reads: CASSSTGGWSYEQYF. The CDR3 bases are TGTGCCAGCAGTTCTACAGGGGGCTGGTCCTACGAGCAGTACTTC.